The T cell receptor (beta chain) under discussion was sequenced for a study of cytomegalovirus exposure and HLA in healthy donors. Study results and limitations: The CMV antigen specificity of a few CMV-associated chains was confirmed through in vitro analysis. The classifier reportedly diagnosed cytomegalovirus status with high sensitivity and specificity. The investigators catalogued some 160 TCR beta chains as cytomegalovirus-associated. Solely CMV serostatus was available to characterize immune exposure.

Use of 60 Vbeta and 13 Jbeta primers characterized the PCR. Method: immunoSEQ multiplex PCR; TCRdb's copy keeps in-frame clones and lacks some. This table has roughly 190,000 clones, approximately 85% appearing once. CDR1 and CDR2 from the germline V gene are ENHRY and SYGVKD. Trimming removed 0 bases from V and 2 bases from J, with 7 bases in between. The CDR3 is made up of 15 amino acids. Points on this clone: The antigen is unknown. The same CDR3 is also encoded by other DNA sequences in this sample.

This clonotype originated in a man younger than 35 in good health and CMV-seronegative. The chain combines TRBV10-3 with TRBJ1-4; weak D call: TRBD1 (5 bases). The specimen was PBMCs. The CDR3 is CAISESGATNEKLFF. The DNA for the CDR3 is TGTGCCATCAGTGAGTCTGGGGCGACTAATGAAAAACTGTTTTTT.